This T cell receptor (beta chain) was sequenced during a study of blood T cell repertoires in COVID-19. TCRdb's table, derived via immunoSEQ multiplex PCR, lists solely in-frame clones and lacks some. The sample lists 250,000 to 300,000 clones, around 89% occurring once. The germline V gene encodes CDR1 SNHLY and CDR2 FYNNEI. This CDR3 comprises 14 residues. The V gene end was trimmed by 6 bases and the J gene end by 9 bases; junction bases not matched to a gene: 13. The sample taken for sequencing was peripheral blood. This receptor was taken from a man between 40 and 49 years old with acute or convalescent COVID-19. J is TRBJ2-7 and V is TRBV2, with 8 bases fitting TRBD1. In DNA form, the CDR3 reads TGTGCCAGCAGCTTAACGACAGGGGAGGTAGGGCAGTACTTC. Translating gives CASSLTTGEVGQYF.